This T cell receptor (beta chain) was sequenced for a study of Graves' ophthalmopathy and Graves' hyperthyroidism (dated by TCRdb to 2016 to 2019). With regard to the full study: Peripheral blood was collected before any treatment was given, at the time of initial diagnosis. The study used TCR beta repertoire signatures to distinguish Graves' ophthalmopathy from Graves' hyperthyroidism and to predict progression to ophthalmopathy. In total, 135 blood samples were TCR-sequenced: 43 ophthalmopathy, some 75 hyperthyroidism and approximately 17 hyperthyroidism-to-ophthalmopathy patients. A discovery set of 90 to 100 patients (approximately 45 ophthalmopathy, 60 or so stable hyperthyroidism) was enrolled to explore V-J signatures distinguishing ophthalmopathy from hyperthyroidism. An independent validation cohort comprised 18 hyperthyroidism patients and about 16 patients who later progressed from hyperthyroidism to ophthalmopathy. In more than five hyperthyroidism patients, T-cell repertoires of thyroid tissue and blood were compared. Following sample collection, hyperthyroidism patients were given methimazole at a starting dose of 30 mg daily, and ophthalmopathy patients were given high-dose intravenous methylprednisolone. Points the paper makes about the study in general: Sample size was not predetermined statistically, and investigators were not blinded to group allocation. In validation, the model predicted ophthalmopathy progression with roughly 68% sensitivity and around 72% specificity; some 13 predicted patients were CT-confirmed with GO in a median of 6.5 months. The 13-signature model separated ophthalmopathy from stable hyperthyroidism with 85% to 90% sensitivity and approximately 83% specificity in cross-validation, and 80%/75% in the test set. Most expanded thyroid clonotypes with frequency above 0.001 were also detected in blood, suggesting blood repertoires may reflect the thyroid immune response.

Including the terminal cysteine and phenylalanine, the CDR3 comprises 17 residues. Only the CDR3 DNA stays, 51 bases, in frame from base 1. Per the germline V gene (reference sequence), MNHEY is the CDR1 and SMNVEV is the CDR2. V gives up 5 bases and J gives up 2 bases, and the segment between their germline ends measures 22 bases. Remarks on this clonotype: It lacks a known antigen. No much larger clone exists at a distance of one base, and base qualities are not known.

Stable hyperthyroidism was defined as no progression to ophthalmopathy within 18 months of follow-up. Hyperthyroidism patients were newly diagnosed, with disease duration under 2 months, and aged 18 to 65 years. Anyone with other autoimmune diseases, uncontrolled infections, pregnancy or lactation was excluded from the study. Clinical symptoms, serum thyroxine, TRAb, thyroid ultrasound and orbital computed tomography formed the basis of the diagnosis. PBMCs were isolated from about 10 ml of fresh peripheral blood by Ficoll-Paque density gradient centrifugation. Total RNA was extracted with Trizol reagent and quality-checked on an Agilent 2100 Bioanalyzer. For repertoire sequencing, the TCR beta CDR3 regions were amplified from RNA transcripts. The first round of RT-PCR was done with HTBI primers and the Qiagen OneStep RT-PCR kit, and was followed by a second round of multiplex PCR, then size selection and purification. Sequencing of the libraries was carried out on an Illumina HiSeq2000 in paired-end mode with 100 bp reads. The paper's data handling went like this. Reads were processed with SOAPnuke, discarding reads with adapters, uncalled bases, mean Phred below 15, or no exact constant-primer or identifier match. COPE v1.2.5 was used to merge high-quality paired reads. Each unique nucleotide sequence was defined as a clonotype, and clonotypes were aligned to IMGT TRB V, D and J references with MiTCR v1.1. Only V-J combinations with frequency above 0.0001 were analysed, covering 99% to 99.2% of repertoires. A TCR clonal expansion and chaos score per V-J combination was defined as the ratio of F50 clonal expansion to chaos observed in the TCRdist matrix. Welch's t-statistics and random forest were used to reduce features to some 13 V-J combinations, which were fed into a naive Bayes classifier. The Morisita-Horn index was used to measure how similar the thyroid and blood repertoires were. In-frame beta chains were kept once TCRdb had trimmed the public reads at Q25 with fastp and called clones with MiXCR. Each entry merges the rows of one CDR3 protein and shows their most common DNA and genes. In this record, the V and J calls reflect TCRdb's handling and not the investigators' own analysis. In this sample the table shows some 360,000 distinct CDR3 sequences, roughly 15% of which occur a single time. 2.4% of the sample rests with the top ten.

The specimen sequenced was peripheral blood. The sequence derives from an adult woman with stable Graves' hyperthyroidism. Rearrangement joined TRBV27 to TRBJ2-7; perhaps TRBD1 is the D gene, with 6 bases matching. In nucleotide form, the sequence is TGTGCCAGCAGTCCGAGGACAGCCCTGGTTGGACCCTACGAGCAGTACTTC. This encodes CASSPRTALVGPYEQYF.